This T cell receptor (beta chain) was documented in a study of control samples from healthy donors and cancer patients. Generated by immunoSEQ multiplex PCR, the TCRdb table keeps only in-frame clones and is missing some. The repertoire holds about 140,000 clones, with over 85% as singletons. Germline V lookup: CDR1 MNHEY, CDR2 SMNVEV (reference sequence). The ends were cut back, 0 bases at V and 8 bases at J, with 13 bases in the middle. This CDR3 is 14 amino acids long. The sequenced material came from blood. The rearrangement joins TRBV27 to TRBJ1-2; D possibly corresponds to TRBD1 (6 bases). The source of this sequence is a man younger than 40 in good health. This CDR3 is CASSLSPGANGYTF. CDR3 DNA: TGTGCCAGCAGTTTATCGCCAGGGGCGAACGGCTACACCTTC.